One and the same sample provided the 27 T cell receptor beta chains below, sequenced in a study of CD8 T cells in ankylosing spondylitis. Each CDR3 protein gets one entry after TCRdb re-called the 5' RACE reads with MiXCR. In the table there are about 800,000 distinct CDR3 sequences, roughly 10% of which are singletons. Notes on the study in general: One TCR beta motif, made up of roughly 8 highly homologous variants, appeared characteristic of ankylosing spondylitis blood.

No antigen has been identified for these receptors. The sample consisted of blood, either unsorted or a sorted T cell fraction (not recorded which). The source is a male donor with ankylosing spondylitis.

The rearrangement links TRBV7-9 to TRBJ2-1; TRBD1 matches 10 bases. Per the germline V gene, CDR1 is SEHNR and CDR2 is FQNEAQ (reference sequence). The CDR3 is made up of 16 amino acids. J lost 9 bases, V lost 6 bases, and 14 bases had no gene match. The CDR3 is CASRDNEGQGVTEQFF. CDR3 nucleotide sequence: TGTGCCAGCAGAGACAACGAAGGACAGGGGGTCACTGAGCAGTTCTTC. Filled out from reference TRBV7-9 and TRBJ2-1, the complete variable domain reads DTGVSQNPRHKITKRGQNVTFRCDPISEHNRLYWYRQTLGQGPEFLTYFQNEAQLEKSRLLSDRFSAERPKGSFSTLEIQRTEQGDSAMYLCASRDNEGQGVTEQFFGPGTRLTVL.

V usage is TRBV20-1 and J usage is TRBJ2-1; the D is unclear. The CDR3 consists of 16 residues. CDR1 and CDR2 from the germline V gene are DFQATT and SNEGSKA (reference sequence). V dropped 0 bases and J dropped 5 bases, with 17 bases sitting between them. CDR3 protein: CSARDFWAENNNEQFF. The CDR3 DNA follows: TGCAGTGCTAGAGATTTTTGGGCAGAGAATAACAATGAGCAGTTCTTC.

The CDR3 coding sequence is TGTGCCAGCAGTTACAACAGGGGGCAGCGGCATTTT. Translation: CASSYNRGQRHF. The chain carries TRBV6-2 or TRBV6-3 and TRBJ1-5, with TRBD1 identical over 9 bases. CDR3 length: 12 amino acids. Looked up from germline, CDR1 is MNHEY and CDR2 is SVGEGT. Trimming removed 2 bases from V and 15 bases from J; junction bases left unmatched: 5.

This clonotype occurred many times. The chain joins TRBV25-1 to TRBJ2-7, with D perhaps matching TRBD1 or TRBD2 (5 bases each). Trimming stripped 7 bases from V and 2 bases from J, with 21 bases between. CDR1 MGHDK and CDR2 SYGVNS come from the germline V gene. This CDR3 is built from 16 residues. CDR3 residues: CASTSPGTARTYEQYF. The DNA for the CDR3 is TGTGCCAGCACCTCGCCTGGGACGGCAAGGACCTACGAGCAGTACTTC.

This chain links TRBV27 with TRBJ2-5; the D gene could be TRBD1 or TRBD2 (5 bases each). The germline gives CDR1 MNHEY, CDR2 SMNVEV (reference sequence). This CDR3 has 14 amino acids. The germline V and J ends were trimmed by 0 bases and 4 bases, with 9 bases remaining between them. The CDR3 coding sequence is TGTGCCAGCAGTTTATCAGGGACCCCAGAGACCCAGTACTTC. It is translated as CASSLSGTPETQYF.

This clonotype was counted at least ten times. J is TRBJ2-7 and V is TRBV7-2; D is perhaps TRBD2 (5 bases). V was pared by 6 bases and J by 6 bases, with 12 bases between. CDR1 is SGHTA and CDR2 is FQGNSA in the germline V gene. This CDR3 spans 12 amino acids. In DNA, the CDR3 is TGTGCCAGCAGGAGGGATGCGGGCGAGCAGTACTTC. Translated: CASRRDAGEQYF. The full variable domain, rest sourced from reference TRBV7-2 and TRBJ2-7, is GAGVSQSPSNKVTEKGKDVELRCDPISGHTALYWYRQSLGQGLEFLIYFQGNSAPDKSGLPSDRFSAERTGGSVSTLTIQRTQQEDSAVYLCASRRDAGEQYFGPGTRLTVT.

The gene calls are TRBV27 and TRBJ1-5, with a weak D call TRBD1 (6 bases). The CDR3 sequence is 17 residues long. Germline-derived CDR1 and CDR2 are MNHEY and SMNVEV (reference sequence). V lost 5 bases and J 6 bases, leaving 23 bases between the germline ends. CDR3 bases: TGTGCCAGCAGTCCAAATCGGGGTCGGGGGGCGGTTCAGCCCCAGCATTTT. Translating gives CASSPNRGRGAVQPQHF.

V gene TRBV12-3 or TRBV12-4 combines with J gene TRBJ2-5; a possible D gene is TRBD2 (6 bases). CDR3 size: 14 residues. V lost 2 bases and J lost 4, with 11 bases in between. The CDR3 coding sequence is TGTGCCAGCAGTTTATACCAGGGAGGAGAGACCCAGTACTTC. Translation gives CASSLYQGGETQYF.

This chain uses TRBV20-1 with TRBJ2-7; D remains unclear. CDR1 is DFQATT, CDR2 SNEGSKA, per germline (reference sequence). Trimming removed 0 bases at V and 7 bases at J, with 7 bases between. There are 11 residues in the CDR3. The CDR3 DNA is TGCAGTGCTAGAGATCAGGCGGAGCAGTACTTC. It translates to CSARDQAEQYF.

The V gene is TRBV7-2, the J gene TRBJ1-1; D is unresolved. The CDR3 spans 15 residues. Trimming pared 1 base from V and 0 bases from J, leaving 9 bases between. Germline V gene data show CDR1 as SGHTA and CDR2 as FQGNSA. The CDR3 loop reads CASSLGPPMNTEAFF. DNA for the CDR3: TGTGCCAGCAGCTTAGGGCCGCCAATGAACACTGAAGCTTTCTTT.

The chain has TRBV7-2 and TRBJ1-2; D ambiguous. The CDR3 loop spans 15 amino acids. V gave up 1 base and J gave up 2 bases, with 11 bases separating them. Germline CDR1 and CDR2: SGHTA and FQGNSA. CDR3 protein: CASSLEVFANYGYTF. CDR3 bases: TGTGCCAGCAGCTTAGAGGTGTTTGCGAACTATGGCTACACCTTC.

This clonotype was picked up a small number of times. This sequence joins TRBV20-1 and TRBJ1-2, with D maybe TRBD1 (6 bases). The length of the CDR3 is 16 residues. Trimming took 0 bases from V and 8 from J, leaving 22 bases between them. CDR1 is DFQATT and CDR2 is SNEGSKA in the germline V gene (reference sequence). The CDR3 sequence: CSARDRSGERFGGYTF. CDR3 coding DNA: TGCAGTGCTAGAGATCGGTCAGGGGAAAGGTTCGGGGGCTACACCTTC.

This clonotype was seen repeatedly, ten times or more. CDR3 in DNA: TGCGCCAGCAGCTCGTCTCGGGGGGCGAACACTGAAGCTTTCTTT. Translating gives CASSSSRGANTEAFF. The chain couples TRBV5-1 to TRBJ1-1, with D possibly matching TRBD1 (6 bases). This CDR3 is built from 15 residues. Trimming pared 3 bases from V and 1 base from J, leaving 13 bases between. The germline V gene encodes CDR1 SGHRS and CDR2 YFSETQ.

As for this clonotype: The junction does not match germline at one end; this may be a read error. This chain uses TRBV7-9 with TRBJ1-1, with 7 bases identical to TRBD1. The CDR3 has 14 amino acids. CDR1 SEHNR and CDR2 FQNEAQ come from the germline V gene (reference sequence). In DNA form, the CDR3 reads TGTGCCAGCAGCTCCACAGGGGAGGGACAGAGGAGAGTCTTT. Its protein product is CASSSTGEGQRRVF.

The sample holds a few counts of this clonotype. The chain employs TRBV10-3 and TRBJ2-6, with D unresolved. Trimming stripped 3 bases from V and 4 bases from J, with 13 bases between. Germline loops: CDR1 ENHRY, CDR2 SYGVKD. This CDR3 contains 16 residues. The CDR3 protein is CAISEPQRTGANVLTF. The DNA for the CDR3 is TGTGCCATCAGTGAACCCCAAAGGACGGGGGCCAACGTCCTGACTTTC.

This clonotype was picked up many times. This chain links TRBV20-1 with TRBJ2-4, with a weak D call TRBD2 (6 bases). V lost 4 bases and J lost 7, with 11 bases in between. This CDR3 has 12 residues. Germline V gene lookup returns CDR1 DFQATT and CDR2 SNEGSKA (reference sequence). CDR3 protein: CSAISSANIQYF. The DNA for the CDR3 is TGCAGTGCTATCTCTAGCGCGAACATTCAGTACTTC.

This clonotype has more than one count but fewer than ten. The chain employs TRBV4-2 and TRBJ2-7; 10 nucleotides align to TRBD2. After removal of 7 bases from V and 6 bases from J, the junction contained 9 bases not matched to a gene. In germline, CDR1 is LGHNA, CDR2 YNFKEQ. The CDR3 spans 14 residues. CDR3 in amino acids: CASNPSGRGSEQYF. The CDR3 DNA reads TGTGCCAGCAACCCGAGCGGGAGGGGATCCGAGCAGTACTTC.

The chain couples TRBV6-5 to TRBJ1-3, with D maybe TRBD1 (5 bases). V was cut by 4 bases and J by 4 bases, with 14 bases left in between. Germline CDR1 reads MNHEY; CDR2 reads SVGAGI. The CDR3 spans 15 residues. CDR3 protein: CASSFNSGGGNTIYF. For the CDR3, the DNA is TGTGCCAGCAGTTTTAACTCGGGGGGAGGAAACACCATATATTTT.

A few counts support this clonotype. This sequence joins TRBV6-5 and TRBJ2-5; D is possibly TRBD1 or TRBD2 (5 bases each). The V gene's germline CDR1 is MNHEY and CDR2 SVGAGI. V gave up 0 bases and J gave up 5 bases, with 16 bases separating them. The length of the CDR3 is 16 residues. Here the CDR3 reads CASSYSGTALLETQYF. CDR3 nucleotide sequence: TGTGCCAGCAGTTACTCCGGGACGGCACTTCTGGAGACCCAGTACTTC.

This clonotype was counted a few times. This chain joins TRBV4-2 and TRBJ1-1, with no clear D. Germline assignment: CDR1 LGHNA and CDR2 YNFKEQ. The CDR3 length is 14 residues. V was cut by 4 bases and J by 4 bases, with 13 bases left in between. This chain's CDR3 is CASSLSTVPTEAFF. As DNA, the CDR3 is TGTGCCAGCAGCCTCAGTACAGTCCCCACTGAAGCTTTCTTT.

The chain combines TRBV18 with TRBJ1-1, with 7 bases identical to TRBD1. Germline V gene lookup returns CDR1 KGHSH and CDR2 LQKENI. The CDR3 sequence is 14 residues long. J was trimmed by 3 bases and V by 2 bases; bases with no gene match: 3. CDR3 nucleotide sequence: TGTGCCAGCTCACCAAGGGACAGTGACACTGAAGCTTTCTTT. This encodes CASSPRDSDTEAFF.

The chain couples TRBV20-1 to TRBJ2-3, with D perhaps matching TRBD2 (6 bases). The germline CDR1 and CDR2 sequences are DFQATT and SNEGSKA (reference sequence). This CDR3 comprises 17 residues. Trimming took 1 base from V and 1 from J, leaving 18 bases between them. CDR3 nucleotides: TGCAGTGCTAGAGCGAGCGGGCGCTACCTTCGCACAGATACGCAGTATTTT. Translated: CSARASGRYLRTDTQYF.

In its sample, this clonotype was seen many times. The chain is built from TRBV20-1 and TRBJ1-4; a weak D match, TRBD1 (5 bases). Trimming stripped 2 bases from V and 8 bases from J, with 12 bases between. The CDR3 covers 13 residues. Germline CDR1 reads DFQATT; CDR2 reads SNEGSKA (reference sequence). For the CDR3, the DNA is TGCAGTGCTAGACAGGGTGGTAACGAAAAACTGTTTTTT. It codes for CSARQGGNEKLFF.

The chain combines TRBV7-2 with TRBJ1-2, with a weak D call TRBD1 (5 bases). The CDR3 is made up of 16 amino acids. Trimming pared 4 bases from V and 4 bases from J, leaving 19 bases between. Germline loops: CDR1 SGHTA, CDR2 FQGNSA. CDR3 in amino acids: CASSSPRGGAIYGYTF. CDR3 bases: TGTGCCAGCAGCTCGCCCCGGGGGGGAGCTATCTATGGCTACACCTTC.

This clonotype was observed a few times. This chain uses TRBV27 with TRBJ1-1, with TRBD1 matching 8 bases. Unmatched junction bases numbered 5, after V lost 7 bases and J lost 1 base. Germline V lookup: CDR1 MNHEY, CDR2 SMNVEV (reference sequence). This CDR3 is 14 amino acids long. The DNA of the CDR3 is TGTGCCAGCACCAAACAGGGGGGGAACACTGAAGCTTTCTTT. This translates into CASTKQGGNTEAFF.

This clonotype has just a few counts. V and J are TRBV15 and TRBJ1-1, with a weak D call TRBD1 (5 bases). V lost 1 base to trimming and J lost 4 bases, with 16 bases between them. CDR3 length: 16 amino acids. Germline V gene lookup returns CDR1 LNHNV and CDR2 YYDKDF (reference sequence). CDR3 DNA: TGTGCCACCAGCAGAGGCGAGCAGAGGGACGGCACTGAAGCTTTCTTT. Its translation is CATSRGEQRDGTEAFF. Full variable domain (rest looked up from reference TRBV15 and TRBJ1-1): DAMVIQNPRYQVTQFGKPVTLSCSQTLNHNVMYWYQQKSSQAPKLLFHYYDKDFNNEADTPDNFQSRRPNTSFCFLDIRSPGLGDTAMYLCATSRGEQRDGTEAFFGQGTRLTVV.

The rearrangement joins TRBV20-1 to TRBJ2-7; possibly TRBD2 for D (5 bases). CDR1 is DFQATT and CDR2 is SNEGSKA in the germline V gene (reference sequence). Deletions cut 7 bases from V and 1 base from J, with 11 bases between. The CDR3 loop spans 12 amino acids. CDR3 in DNA: TGCAGTGGAGAGCGGTCTTCCTACGAGCAGTACTTC. Its protein is CSGERSSYEQYF.